This T cell receptor beta chain was obtained from a study of neoadjuvant anti-PD-1 for oral cavity cancer. The V and J ends lost 3 bases and 1 base respectively, with 6 bases between them. Looked up from germline, CDR1 is SNHLY and CDR2 is FYNNEI. The CDR3 contains 13 residues. Sequencing used immunoSEQ multiplex PCR; TCRdb keeps in-frame clones, though not all of them. The table includes several thousand clones, over 50% detected once. Specimen: tumor tissue, collected before nivolumab (anti-PD-1) treatment. This chain uses TRBV2 with TRBJ2-5; D is unclear. The TCR was taken from a person between 40 and 85 years old with oral cavity squamous cell carcinoma. The DNA of the CDR3 is TGTGCCAGCAGTGAGGCGGCCCAAGAGACCCAGTACTTC. This encodes CASSEAAQETQYF.